Below are 25 T cell receptor beta chains sequenced from a single sample in a study of cytomegalovirus exposure and HLA in healthy donors. Researchers ran the PCR with 60 Vbeta and 13 Jbeta primers. Method: immunoSEQ multiplex PCR; TCRdb's copy keeps in-frame clones and lacks some. The data contain tens of thousands of clones, 70% to 85% of them singletons. What was sequenced was PBMCs. Receptors were obtained from a man between 18 and 29 years old in good health and CMV-seronegative.

The V call is TRBV29-1, the J call TRBJ1-1; TRBD1 matches 7 bases. The germline gives CDR1 SQVTM, CDR2 ANQGSEA. The CDR3 extends over 13 amino acids. The V segment lost 5 bases and the J segment 3 bases; nucleotides outside the gene matches: 6. The CDR3 here is CSVWDRVYTEAFF. CDR3 DNA sequence: TGCAGCGTTTGGGACAGAGTGTACACTGAAGCTTTCTTT.

Comments on this clone: The junction differs from germline at one of its ends, possibly a read error. The chain uses TRBV7-7 and TRBJ1-4; 10 bases fit TRBD1. This CDR3 spans 14 amino acids. Germline V CDR1 and CDR2: SSHAT, FNYEAQ (reference sequence). This chain's CDR3 is CASSSGQGNEKLFF. CDR3 nucleotides: TGTGCTAGCAGCTCGGGACAGGGGAATGAAAAACTGTTTTTT. Complete variable domain (other parts from reference TRBV7-7 and TRBJ1-4): GAGVSQSPRYKVTKRGQDVTLRCDPISSHATLYWYQQALGQGPEFLTYFNYEAQPDKSGLPSDRFSAERPEGSISTLTIQRTEQRDSAMYRCASSSGQGNEKLFFGSGTQLSVL.

The gene calls are TRBV29-1 and TRBJ2-5, with 7 bases that match TRBD2. With 4 bases clipped from V and 1 base from J, the junction kept 6 bases outside the gene matches. This CDR3 has 14 amino acids. Germline CDR1 SQVTM, CDR2 ANQGSEA. CDR3 protein: CSVGVPGGQETQYF. The CDR3 nucleotides are TGCAGCGTTGGAGTCCCGGGGGGCCAAGAGACCCAGTACTTC.

This clone was picked up one time. The rearrangement joins TRBV27 to TRBJ1-2; weak D call: TRBD1 (6 bases). Germline values: CDR1 MNHEY, CDR2 SMNVEV (reference sequence). CDR3 length: 15 residues. V lost 8 bases, J lost 3 bases, and 19 bases lay in between. CDR3 sequence (DNA): TGTGCCAGCCGGCCTTCTGGGGGCGTCGACTATGGCTACACCTTC. It specifies CASRPSGGVDYGYTF.

This chain uses TRBV11-2 with TRBJ1-2; D is unclear. CDR1 is SGHAT, CDR2 FQNNGV, per germline. This CDR3 comprises 15 residues. Trimming cost V 5 bases and J 8 bases, with 21 bases left between them. CDR3 sequence: CASSPHVTGSGGYTF. The CDR3 nucleotides are TGTGCCAGCAGCCCGCATGTTACGGGAAGCGGCGGCTACACCTTC.

The chain uses TRBV27 and TRBJ2-7; 12 positions agree with TRBD1. Germline V gene lookup returns CDR1 MNHEY and CDR2 SMNVEV (reference sequence). CDR3 length: 19 residues. V shed 0 bases and J 1 base; nucleotides not matched to a gene: 10. Here the CDR3 DNA reads TGTGCCAGCAGTTTATCGATACTTCGGGACAGGGGGCGTTCCTACGAGCAGTACTTC. Protein product: CASSLSILRDRGRSYEQYF.

V and J are TRBV28 and TRBJ1-1; tentative D call: TRBD1 (5 bases). The CDR3 length is 16 residues. The germline V gene encodes CDR1 MDHEN and CDR2 SYDVKM. V was trimmed by 5 bases and J by 2 bases, leaving 18 bases between them. CDR3 protein: CASSVGRGTVNTEAFF. As DNA, the CDR3 is TGTGCCAGCAGTGTAGGAAGGGGAACCGTTAACACTGAAGCTTTCTTT.

This clone was seen a few times. The rearrangement links TRBV10-2 to TRBJ2-7, with D perhaps matching TRBD2 (5 bases). The germline V gene has CDR1 WSHSY and CDR2 SAAADI. The CDR3 is made up of 14 amino acids. The V and J ends lost 8 bases and 4 bases respectively, with 18 bases between them. In DNA form, the CDR3 reads TGCGCCAGCGGCGGTAGGAGGTTGGGGTACGAGCAGTACTTC. This translates into CASGGRRLGYEQYF.

The rearrangement joins TRBV30 to TRBJ2-1; D gene uncertain. CDR1 and CDR2 (germline): GTSNPN, SVGIG (reference sequence). Deletions cut 8 bases from V and 4 bases from J, with 15 bases between. The CDR3 length is 13 residues. This CDR3 is CAHTQSRYNEQFF. CDR3 in DNA: TGTGCCCATACACAGTCAAGGTACAATGAGCAGTTCTTC. Complete variable domain (other parts from reference TRBV30 and TRBJ2-1): SQTIHQWPATLVQPVGSPLSLECTVEGTSNPNLYWYRQAAGRGLQLLFYSVGIGQISSEVPQNLSASRPQDRQFILSSKKLLLSDSGFYLCAHTQSRYNEQFFGPGTRLTVL.

The rearrangement links TRBV9 to TRBJ1-2; no clear D gene. The CDR3 runs to 15 residues. The germline V and J ends were trimmed by 6 bases and 6 bases, with 21 bases remaining between them. CDR1 SGDLS and CDR2 YYNGEE come from the germline V gene. CDR3 in DNA: TGTGCCAGCACTCCCTATAAAGTCCCGGGAGATGGCTACACCTTC. Encoded protein: CASTPYKVPGDGYTF. The full variable domain, rest sourced from reference TRBV9 and TRBJ1-2, is DSGVTQTPKHLITATGQRVTLRCSPRSGDLSVYWYQQSLDQGLQFLIQYYNGEERAKGNILERFSAQQFPDLHSELNLSSLELGDSALYFCASTPYKVPGDGYTFGSGTRLTVV.

This clone was seen a few times. This chain links TRBV2 with TRBJ2-3; D gene ambiguous. Germline CDR1 reads SNHLY; CDR2 reads FYNNEI. With 2 bases removed from V and 6 bases from J, the gap between germline ends came to 3 bases. CDR3 size: 11 residues. CDR3 sequence: CASSESDTQYF. The CDR3 region has the DNA TGTGCCAGCAGTGAATCGGATACGCAGTATTTT.

The chain carries TRBV6-1 and TRBJ2-2; the match to TRBD2 covers 12 bases. The J segment lost 5 bases and the V segment lost 4 bases, leaving 11 bases of the junction unmatched. The CDR3 covers 18 residues. Germline-derived CDR1 and CDR2 are MNHNS and SASEGT. CDR3 nucleotide sequence: TGTGCCAGCAGTGCCCTTCCAGCTCTAGCGGGAGGGACCGGGGAGCTGTTTTTT. It translates to CASSALPALAGGTGELFF.

This clone was observed a handful of times. The rearrangement uses TRBV7-2 and TRBJ2-6; TRBD2 aligns across 8 bases. The length of the CDR3 is 17 residues. Unmatched junction bases numbered 8, after V lost 5 bases and J lost 2 bases. CDR1 is SGHTA, CDR2 FQGNSA, per germline. The CDR3 sequence: CASSPRGGGTGANVLTF. The CDR3 DNA reads TGTGCCAGCAGCCCCAGGGGCGGGGGGACTGGGGCCAACGTCCTGACTTTC.

This clone is labeled as medium-sized. This sequence joins TRBV27 and TRBJ1-1, with 7 nucleotides matching TRBD1. Germline values: CDR1 MNHEY, CDR2 SMNVEV (reference sequence). The J segment lost 2 bases and the V segment lost 6 bases, leaving 6 bases of the junction unmatched. This CDR3 is 14 amino acids long. For the CDR3, the DNA is TGTGCCAGCAGACGACAGGGTACAAACACTGAAGCTTTCTTT. Translating it yields CASRRQGTNTEAFF.

The J gene is TRBJ1-2, the V gene TRBV14; D gene ambiguous. CDR3 length: 11 residues. Germline values: CDR1 SGHDN, CDR2 FVKESK. V lost 1 base, J lost 6 bases, and 3 bases lay in between. DNA of the CDR3: TGTGCCAGCAGCCAAGGAGATGGCTACACCTTC. Translated: CASSQGDGYTF. Using reference TRBV14 and TRBJ1-2 for the parts outside the CDR3, the full variable domain is EAGVTQFPSHSVIEKGQTVTLRCDPISGHDNLYWYRRVMGKEIKFLLHFVKESKQDESGMPNNRFLAERTGGTYSTLKVQPAELEDSGVYFCASSQGDGYTFGSGTRLTVV.

V usage is TRBV28 and J usage is TRBJ2-3; 8 nucleotides line up with TRBD1. V lost 2 bases to trimming and J lost 4 bases; unmatched junction nucleotides: 5. Germline V CDR1 and CDR2: MDHEN, SYDVKM. CDR3 length: 15 amino acids. CDR3 nucleotides: TGTGCCAGCAGTTTACCCAGGGGGCGCGCAGATACGCAGTATTTT. Translation: CASSLPRGRADTQYF.

The rearrangement links TRBV7-2 to TRBJ1-5; possibly TRBD1 for D (5 bases). The CDR3 covers 14 residues. Germline V gene data show CDR1 as SGHTA and CDR2 as FQGNSA. V was shortened by 6 bases and J by 2 bases, with 11 bases between the two germline ends. CDR3 nucleotide sequence: TGTGCCAGCAGTCCCGACAGTCGCAATCAGCCCCAGCATTTT. It specifies CASSPDSRNQPQHF.

V usage is TRBV29-1 and J usage is TRBJ1-5; D is possibly TRBD1 (6 bases). The V and J ends lost 2 bases and 6 bases respectively, with 20 bases between them. The CDR3 consists of 16 residues. Germline assignment: CDR1 SQVTM and CDR2 ANQGSEA. The CDR3 DNA sequence: TGCAGCGTTGAATTGCCGCAGCGGGGGGGCAGTCAGCCCCAGCATTTT. This translates into CSVELPQRGGSQPQHF.

The chain carries TRBV7-9 and TRBJ2-2, with 10 bases lining up with TRBD1. The CDR3 contains 15 residues. Germline V lookup: CDR1 SEHNR, CDR2 FQNEAQ (reference sequence). J gave up 5 bases and V 5 bases, and 5 bases lay outside the gene matches. CDR3 sequence: CASSPGQGSTGELFF. CDR3 DNA sequence: TGTGCCAGCAGCCCGGGACAGGGGTCTACCGGGGAGCTGTTTTTT. The complete variable domain, with remaining parts taken from reference TRBV7-9 and TRBJ2-2, reads DTGVSQNPRHKITKRGQNVTFRCDPISEHNRLYWYRQTLGQGPEFLTYFQNEAQLEKSRLLSDRFSAERPKGSFSTLEIQRTEQGDSAMYLCASSPGQGSTGELFFGEGSRLTVL.

This clone was detected only a few times. The chain joins TRBV2 to TRBJ1-1; no firm D call. Trimming pared 5 bases from V and 0 bases from J, leaving 4 bases between. The CDR3 totals 12 residues. Per germline, CDR1 SNHLY and CDR2 FYNNEI. CDR3 coding DNA: TGTGCCAGCAGTATTATGAACACTGAAGCTTTCTTT. Translation: CASSIMNTEAFF.

This clone has only a few counts. CDR3 DNA sequence: TGTGCCAGCATACCCGGGATCAGGACTAGCGGGATGAACACCGGGGAGCTGTTTTTT. Its translation: CASIPGIRTSGMNTGELFF. The chain carries TRBV5-4 and TRBJ2-2; 12 bases agree with TRBD2. The length of the CDR3 is 19 residues. V trimming: 6 bases; J trimming: 1 base; junction bases outside the gene matches: 13. CDR1 SGHNT and CDR2 YYREEE come from the germline V gene (reference sequence).

The chain uses TRBV30 and TRBJ2-3; 10 bases are a match to TRBD1. The CDR3 contains 15 residues. Germline CDR1 is GTSNPN and CDR2 is SVGIG (reference sequence). V shed 3 bases, J shed 4 bases, and the junction held 7 bases outside the gene matches. The DNA for the CDR3 is TGTGCCTGGAGGGTGGGACAGGGGCGAGCAGATACGCAGTATTTT. Protein sequence: CAWRVGQGRADTQYF.

The rearrangement uses TRBV28 and TRBJ1-4; D unclear. The CDR3 runs to 15 residues. Trimming took 5 bases from V and 3 from J, leaving 13 bases between them. Germline CDR1 MDHEN, CDR2 SYDVKM. The CDR3 sequence: CASSRPSAANEKLFF. The CDR3 DNA reads as TGTGCCAGCAGTCGCCCGTCTGCGGCTAATGAAAAACTGTTTTTT. Together with reference TRBV28 and TRBJ1-4, the CDR3 gives the full variable domain: DVKVTQSSRYLVKRTGEKVFLECVQDMDHENMFWYRQDPGLGLRLIYFSYDVKMKEKGDIPEGYSVSREKKERFSLILESASTNQTSMYLCASSRPSAANEKLFFGSGTQLSVL.

This sequence joins TRBV28 and TRBJ1-1; possibly TRBD1 for D (5 bases). The V gene lost 6 bases and the J gene lost 2 bases, with 10 bases spanning the gap. The CDR3 has 13 amino acids. Germline V gene data show CDR1 as MDHEN and CDR2 as SYDVKM. The CDR3, as DNA: TGTGCCAGCAGCCACCAGGGTAACACTGAAGCTTTCTTT. Translating it yields CASSHQGNTEAFF.

The chain couples TRBV7-9 to TRBJ2-2, with D perhaps matching TRBD2 (5 bases). Per the germline V gene, CDR1 is SEHNR and CDR2 is FQNEAQ (reference sequence). The V end lost 5 bases, the J end lost 8 bases, and 9 bases lay between the germline ends. The length of the CDR3 is 12 residues. The CDR3 protein is CASSTPGGELFF. The CDR3 nucleotides read TGTGCCAGCAGCACCCCGGGGGGGGAGCTGTTTTTT.